Shown below are 31 T cell receptor beta chains from a single sample sequenced in a study of long-term antiretroviral therapy in people with HIV. Researchers ran immunoSEQ v3.0 at survey level. Generated by immunoSEQ multiplex PCR, the TCRdb table keeps only in-frame clones and is missing some. Of 18,000 or so clones in the sample, around 78% are singletons; the top ten hold 6.5% to 10%. The material was unsorted PBMCs, obtained at the start of antiretroviral therapy, before treatment. These receptor sequences come from a woman aged 40-49 years with HIV.

This clone was detected only once. This chain connects TRBV5-6 to TRBJ2-3; 13 bases agree with TRBD2. The CDR3 is 19 amino acids. Germline V gene data show CDR1 as SGHDT and CDR2 as YYEEEE. Trimming took 3 bases from V and 5 from J; bases not matched to a gene: 15. The CDR3 protein is CASSSSGTSGVHRVDTQYF. CDR3 DNA: TGTGCCAGCAGCTCCTCCGGGACTAGCGGGGTTCACCGAGTAGATACGCAGTATTTT.

V is TRBV7-3 and J is TRBJ2-1, with D hard to call. The CDR3 extends over 12 amino acids. V lost 2 bases to trimming and J lost 4 bases, with 3 bases between them. Germline loops: CDR1 SGHTA, CDR2 FQGTGA. The DNA for the CDR3 is TGTGCCAGCAGCTTAGGTTACAATGAGCAGTTCTTC. Protein sequence: CASSLGYNEQFF. Complete variable domain (other parts from reference TRBV7-3 and TRBJ2-1): GAGVSQTPSNKVTEKGKYVELRCDPISGHTALYWYRQSLGQGPEFLIYFQGTGAADDSGLPNDRFFAVRPEGSVSTLKIQRTERGDSAVYLCASSLGYNEQFFGPGTRLTVL.

The chain couples TRBV7-9 to TRBJ2-1; D not resolved. Trimming took 2 bases from V and 0 from J, leaving 8 bases between them. The CDR3 loop spans 15 amino acids. Germline V gives CDR1 SEHNR, CDR2 FQNEAQ (reference sequence). In DNA, the CDR3 is TGTGCCAGCAGCTTACTACCGTACTCCTACAATGAGCAGTTCTTC. Residues: CASSLLPYSYNEQFF.

V gene TRBV6-5 combines with J gene TRBJ2-7, with D possibly matching TRBD1 (6 bases). V dropped 5 bases and J dropped 3 bases, with 17 bases sitting between them. Germline CDR1 is MNHEY and CDR2 is SVGAGI. The length of the CDR3 is 15 residues. The CDR3 nucleotides read TGTGCCAGCAGTCACTTGACAGGTGGGCGCTACGAGCAGTACTTC. This codes for CASSHLTGGRYEQYF.

The chain uses TRBV7-2 and TRBJ1-1, with 7 bases matching TRBD1. The V segment lost 3 bases and the J segment 11 bases; nucleotides outside the gene matches: 6. CDR3 size: 12 residues. Germline CDR1 reads SGHTA; CDR2 reads FQGNSA. In DNA, the CDR3 is TGTGCCAGCAGCTTGGGGACAGCTACGGCTTTCTTT. Translating gives CASSLGTATAFF. Full variable domain (remainder filled in from reference TRBV7-2 and TRBJ1-1): GAGVSQSPSNKVTEKGKDVELRCDPISGHTALYWYRQSLGQGLEFLIYFQGNSAPDKSGLPSDRFSAERTGGSVSTLTIQRTQQEDSAVYLCASSLGTATAFFGQGTRLTVV.

The V call is TRBV9, the J call TRBJ2-6, with a possible D match to TRBD1 (6 bases). This CDR3 has 21 amino acids. Germline-derived CDR1 and CDR2 are SGDLS and YYNGEE. V was clipped by 0 bases and J by 0 bases, with 22 bases between them. Written as DNA, the CDR3 is TGTGCCAGCAGCGTAGAAGGGACACCTCTTCTCTTCTCCTCTGGGGCCAACGTCCTGACTTTC. Translation: CASSVEGTPLLFSSGANVLTF.

This clone was seen a few times. The rearrangement joins TRBV7-8 to TRBJ1-6; 11 nucleotides match TRBD1. The CDR3 has 17 amino acids. From germline, CDR1 is SGHVS and CDR2 FQNEAQ. V lost 2 bases and J lost 13; bases outside the gene matches: 13. DNA of the CDR3: TGTGCCAGCAGCTTATGGCCCTGGGGACAGGGGGATAGTCCCCTCCACTTT. Its translation: CASSLWPWGQGDSPLHF.

The chain joins TRBV28 to TRBJ2-4; D not resolved. This CDR3 contains 15 residues. In germline, CDR1 is MDHEN, CDR2 SYDVKM. Deletions cut 5 bases from V and 0 bases from J, with 11 bases between. CDR3: CASSPLRLAKNIQYF. In DNA, the CDR3 is TGTGCCAGCAGTCCCCTGAGGCTAGCCAAAAACATTCAGTACTTC. Filled out from reference TRBV28 and TRBJ2-4, the complete variable domain reads DVKVTQSSRYLVKRTGEKVFLECVQDMDHENMFWYRQDPGLGLRLIYFSYDVKMKEKGDIPEGYSVSREKKERFSLILESASTNQTSMYLCASSPLRLAKNIQYFGAGTRLSVL.

CDR3 in amino acids: CASSDPPPAFF. DNA of the CDR3: TGTGCCAGCAGTGACCCCCCCCCAGCTTTCTTT. The chain couples TRBV2 to TRBJ1-1; D uncertain. Between the trimmed V and J ends, which lost 3 bases and 10 bases, there was a span of 9 bases. The CDR3 has 11 residues. The germline V gene encodes CDR1 SNHLY and CDR2 FYNNEI.

This clone was counted between two and nine times. This chain connects TRBV27 to TRBJ1-2; D is unclear. Germline values: CDR1 MNHEY, CDR2 SMNVEV (reference sequence). Between the trimmed V and J ends, which lost 2 bases and 0 bases, there was a span of 13 bases. There are 16 residues in the CDR3. The CDR3 DNA reads TGTGCCAGCAGTTTAGTAACCCCCAAAGCTAACTATGGCTACACCTTC. Encoded protein: CASSLVTPKANYGYTF.

V and J are TRBV7-2 and TRBJ1-6; 10 nucleotides agree with TRBD1. The trim removed 3 bases at V and 8 bases at J, leaving 7 bases unmatched. This CDR3 has 16 residues. Germline values: CDR1 SGHTA, CDR2 FQGNSA. The CDR3 nucleotides read TGTGCCAGCAGCTTTAAAAGGACAGGGGGGGATTCACCCCTCCACTTT. Amino acid sequence: CASSFKRTGGDSPLHF.

The chain has TRBV20-1 and TRBJ1-1; D is undetermined. CDR3 length: 9 amino acids. The germline V and J ends were trimmed by 1 base and 11 bases, with 5 bases remaining between them. Per germline, CDR1 DFQATT and CDR2 SNEGSKA (reference sequence). The CDR3: CSARGGAFF. The CDR3 bases are TGCAGTGCTAGAGGAGGGGCTTTCTTT.

The chain recombines TRBV5-4 with TRBJ1-2; weak D call: TRBD1 (5 bases). The germline CDR1 and CDR2 sequences are SGHNT and YYREEE (reference sequence). Trimming removed 4 bases at V and 10 bases at J, with 23 bases between. This CDR3 comprises 15 residues. The CDR3 loop reads CASSPKGDNGGVYTF. The CDR3 region has the DNA TGTGCCAGCAGCCCAAAGGGTGACAATGGGGGGGTCTACACCTTC.

This clone appeared a few times. V usage is TRBV19 and J usage is TRBJ1-2; the D gene is possibly TRBD1 (6 bases). Trimming shortened V by 8 bases and J by 4 bases, and 11 bases separated the two germline ends. The CDR3 consists of 12 residues. Germline lookup yields CDR1 LNHDA and CDR2 SQIVND (reference sequence). The CDR3 here is CASGGQSYGYTF. The CDR3 bases are TGTGCCAGTGGGGGCCAGTCCTATGGCTACACCTTC.

The genes are TRBV6-6 and TRBJ2-4, with 8 positions matching TRBD1. Trimming at V came to 6 bases and at J to 7 bases, leaving 14 bases not matched to a gene. This CDR3 contains 16 residues. In germline, CDR1 is MNHNY, CDR2 SVGAGI (reference sequence). The CDR3 here is CASSPGTGLKGNIQYF. CDR3 DNA: TGTGCCAGCAGCCCAGGGACAGGCCTAAAGGGGAACATTCAGTACTTC.

By share, this clone ranks as medium-sized. This chain uses TRBV9 with TRBJ2-7; the D is unclear. CDR3 length equals 13 residues. CDR1 is SGDLS, CDR2 YYNGEE, per germline. V was clipped by 0 bases and J by 5 bases, with 9 bases between them. DNA of the CDR3: TGTGCCAGCAGCGTAGTAGGGAACGACGAGCAGTACTTC. It translates to CASSVVGNDEQYF.

This chain connects TRBV18 to TRBJ1-1; tentatively, D is TRBD1 (5 bases). Germline V gene lookup returns CDR1 KGHSH and CDR2 LQKENI. The CDR3 contains 12 residues. The V end was cut by 3 bases, the J end by 7 bases, with 9 bases between. The CDR3 nucleotides are TGTGCCAGCTCACCCGGTGACAGTGAAGCTTTCTTT. Its protein product is CASSPGDSEAFF. Variable domain in full (rest from reference TRBV18 and TRBJ1-1): NAGVMQNPRHLVRRRGQEARLRCSPMKGHSHVYWYRQLPEEGLKFMVYLQKENIIDESGMPKERFSAEFPKEGPSILRIQQVVRGDSAAYFCASSPGDSEAFFGQGTRLTVV.

Only one count was recorded for this clone. The V and J genes are TRBV6-5 and TRBJ1-1; maybe TRBD1 (5 bases). Germline V gene data show CDR1 as MNHEY and CDR2 as SVGAGI. The V and J ends lost 6 bases and 10 bases respectively, with 12 bases between them. The length of the CDR3 is 11 residues. In DNA form, the CDR3 reads TGTGCCAGCAGCCCCGGGGCTGTAGCTTTCTTT. Its protein product is CASSPGAVAFF.

The CDR3 DNA reads TGTGCCACCAGCAGAAACCTCGGGGGGGAGACCCAGTACTTC. Amino acid sequence: CATSRNLGGETQYF. The rearrangement links TRBV15 to TRBJ2-5; 7 positions agree with TRBD2. V was clipped by 2 bases and J by 5 bases; unmatched bases: 5. In germline, CDR1 is LNHNV, CDR2 YYDKDF (reference sequence). CDR3 size: 14 residues. Looking up the rest from reference TRBV15 and TRBJ2-5 gives the full variable domain: DAMVIQNPRYQVTQFGKPVTLSCSQTLNHNVMYWYQQKSSQAPKLLFHYYDKDFNNEADTPDNFQSRRPNTSFCFLDIRSPGLGDTAMYLCATSRNLGGETQYFGPGTRLLVL.

The genes are TRBV29-1 and TRBJ2-4, with D uncertain. Between the trimmed V and J ends, which lost 4 bases and 0 bases, there was a span of 13 bases. The CDR3 has 15 residues. Germline V gene sequence: CDR1 SQVTM, CDR2 ANQGSEA. As DNA, the CDR3 is TGCAGCGTTGCGACCGGCCTCGGAGCCAAAAACATTCAGTACTTC. It is translated as CSVATGLGAKNIQYF.

This chain links TRBV6-1 with TRBJ2-5; no clear D. The CDR3 contains 11 residues. Trimming shortened V by 4 bases and J by 5 bases, and 5 bases separated the two germline ends. Germline CDR1 and CDR2: MNHNS and SASEGT. The CDR3 region is CASSAAETQYF. In DNA, the CDR3 is TGTGCCAGCAGTGCGGCGGAGACCCAGTACTTC.

This sequence joins TRBV4-2 and TRBJ2-3, with 8 bases matching TRBD2. There are 16 residues in the CDR3. With V trimmed by 1 base and J by 5 bases, 8 bases remained unmatched. CDR1 and CDR2 (germline): LGHNA, YNFKEQ. The CDR3 sequence is CASSQGNGGAGDTQYF. Written as DNA, the CDR3 is TGTGCCAGCAGCCAAGGAAACGGGGGGGCAGGAGATACGCAGTATTTT.

The chain has TRBV11-2 and TRBJ2-2; D is uncertain. Germline-derived CDR1 and CDR2 are SGHAT and FQNNGV. V was cut by 1 base and J by 8 bases, with 8 bases left in between. This CDR3 is built from 13 residues. CDR3: CASSLGGAGELFF. The CDR3 DNA is TGTGCCAGCAGCTTAGGAGGAGCTGGGGAGCTGTTTTTT.

The chain combines TRBV30 with TRBJ1-5; D uncertain. Germline loops: CDR1 GTSNPN, CDR2 SVGIG (reference sequence). Trimming removed 1 base from V and 5 bases from J, with 9 bases in between. The CDR3 has 13 residues. Here the CDR3 reads CAWSESGYQPQHF. In nucleotides, the CDR3 is TGTGCCTGGAGTGAATCGGGTTATCAGCCCCAGCATTTT. The whole variable domain, remainder taken from reference TRBV30 and TRBJ1-5, is SQTIHQWPATLVQPVGSPLSLECTVEGTSNPNLYWYRQAAGRGLQLLFYSVGIGQISSEVPQNLSASRPQDRQFILSSKKLLLSDSGFYLCAWSESGYQPQHFGDGTRLSIL.

This chain links TRBV28 with TRBJ1-5; D not resolved. The germline CDR1 and CDR2 sequences are MDHEN and SYDVKM. V gave up 6 bases and J gave up 12 bases, with 15 bases separating them. The CDR3 sequence is 12 residues long. The CDR3 here is CASSAGESFQHF. CDR3 sequence (DNA): TGTGCCAGCAGCGCTGGGGAATCCTTCCAGCATTTT.

The chain employs TRBV5-1 and TRBJ2-7, with 12 bases identical to TRBD2. Germline-derived CDR1 and CDR2 are SGHRS and YFSETQ. CDR3 size: 15 residues. V trimming: 5 bases; J trimming: 2 bases; junction bases outside the gene matches: 5. The CDR3 DNA reads as TGCGCCAGCAGGGCACTAGCGGGGGGACCCTACGAGCAGTACTTC. Translated: CASRALAGGPYEQYF.

The V gene is TRBV7-9, the J gene TRBJ1-4, with D perhaps matching TRBD1 (5 bases). This CDR3 is built from 16 residues. Trimming left V 6 bases short and J 0 bases short, with 14 bases between. Germline CDR1 SEHNR, CDR2 FQNEAQ (reference sequence). CDR3 in amino acids: CASRQGPGATNEKLFF. The CDR3 DNA sequence: TGTGCCAGCAGACAAGGTCCGGGGGCAACTAATGAAAAACTGTTTTTT.

The chain has TRBV7-3 and TRBJ2-3, with 8 bases aligning to TRBD2. The CDR3 loop spans 16 amino acids. Germline V CDR1 and CDR2: SGHTA, FQGTGA. Losses at the gene ends were 5 bases for V and 5 bases for J; bases not matched to a gene: 12. In DNA form, the CDR3 reads TGTGCCAGCAGCCCCATTACCGGGGGGGCTGGAGATACGCAGTATTTT. Residues: CASSPITGGAGDTQYF.

The gene calls are TRBV12-1 and TRBJ1-4. TRBV12-1 is given as a pseudogene. There are 17 residues in the CDR3. The CDR3 region is CASSFLSLQFRNEKLFF. The CDR3 DNA is TGTGCCAGCAGCTTCCTTAGCTTACAGTTTAGAAATGAAAAACTGTTTTTT.

The genes are TRBV28 and TRBJ2-4; D not resolved. Germline V gene data show CDR1 as MDHEN and CDR2 as SYDVKM. Trimming pared 3 bases from V and 0 bases from J, leaving 18 bases between. The CDR3 spans 18 residues. This CDR3 is CASSLLGVTLLAKNIQYF. DNA of the CDR3: TGTGCCAGCAGTTTGTTAGGTGTAACCCTTTTAGCCAAAAACATTCAGTACTTC. Full variable domain (outside the CDR3, taken from reference TRBV28 and TRBJ2-4): DVKVTQSSRYLVKRTGEKVFLECVQDMDHENMFWYRQDPGLGLRLIYFSYDVKMKEKGDIPEGYSVSREKKERFSLILESASTNQTSMYLCASSLLGVTLLAKNIQYFGAGTRLSVL.

This clone has only a few counts. V is TRBV7-2 and J is TRBJ1-5, with TRBD1 matching over 7 bases. V lost 5 bases to trimming and J lost 5 bases; unmatched junction nucleotides: 9. CDR3 length: 15 amino acids. Germline V lookup: CDR1 SGHTA, CDR2 FQGNSA. The CDR3, as DNA: TGTGCCAGCAGCCCTCGGACAGGAACAGATCAGCCCCAGCATTTT. This gives the protein CASSPRTGTDQPQHF.